This T cell receptor (beta chain) comes out of a study of blood T cells in healthy people across ages. The use of a sample-barcoded 5' primer and a J-beta primer mix characterized a second PCR of roughly 6 to 12 cycles. Template switching added a 12-random-nucleotide identifier to every cDNA molecule. TCRdb processed the 5' RACE reads anew with MiXCR; each CDR3 protein has one entry. Here the sample spans nearly 800,000 distinct CDR3 sequences, approximately 25% being singletons. CDR1 DFQATT and CDR2 SNEGSKA come from the germline V gene (reference sequence). Trimming stripped 0 bases from V and 4 bases from J, with 6 bases between. This CDR3 contains 12 residues. The data also belong to a second study, concerning T cells of mothers and their children.

This sequence joins TRBV20-1 and TRBJ1-2, with D uncertain. This receptor was taken from a boy aged 5-17 years in good health. What was sequenced was blood. CDR3 nucleotide sequence: TGCAGTGCTAGAGAGGCAGTCTATGGCTACACCTTC. It codes for CSAREAVYGYTF.